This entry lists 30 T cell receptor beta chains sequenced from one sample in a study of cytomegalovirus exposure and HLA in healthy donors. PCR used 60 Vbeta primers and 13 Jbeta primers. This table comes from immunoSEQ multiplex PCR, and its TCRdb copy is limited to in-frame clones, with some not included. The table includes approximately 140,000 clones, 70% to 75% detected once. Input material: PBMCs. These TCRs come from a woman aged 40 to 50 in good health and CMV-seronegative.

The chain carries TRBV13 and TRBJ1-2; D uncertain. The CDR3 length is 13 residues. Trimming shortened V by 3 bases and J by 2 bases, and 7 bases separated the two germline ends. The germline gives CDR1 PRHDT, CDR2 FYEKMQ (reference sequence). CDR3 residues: CASSFTANYGYTF. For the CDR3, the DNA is TGTGCCAGCAGCTTTACAGCAAACTATGGCTACACCTTC.

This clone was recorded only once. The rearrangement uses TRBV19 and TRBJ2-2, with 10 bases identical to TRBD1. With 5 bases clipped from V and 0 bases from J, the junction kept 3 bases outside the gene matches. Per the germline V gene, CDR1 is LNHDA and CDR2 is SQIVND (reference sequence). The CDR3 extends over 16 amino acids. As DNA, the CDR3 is TGTGCCAGTAGTGCCGGACAGGGGGCGAACACCGGGGAGCTGTTTTTT. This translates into CASSAGQGANTGELFF.

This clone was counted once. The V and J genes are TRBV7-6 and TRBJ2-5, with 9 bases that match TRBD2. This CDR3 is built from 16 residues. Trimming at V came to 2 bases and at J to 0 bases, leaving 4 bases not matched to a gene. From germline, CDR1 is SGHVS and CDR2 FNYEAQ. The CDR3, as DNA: TGTGCCAGCAGCTTATTGCTAGCGGGGTACCAAGAGACCCAGTACTTC. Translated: CASSLLLAGYQETQYF.

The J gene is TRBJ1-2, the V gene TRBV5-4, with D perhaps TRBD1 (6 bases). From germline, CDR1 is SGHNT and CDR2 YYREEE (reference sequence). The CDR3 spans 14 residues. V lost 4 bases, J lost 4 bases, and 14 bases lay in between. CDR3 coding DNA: TGTGCCAGCAGCCCCCCGGACAGAATCTATGGCTACACCTTC. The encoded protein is CASSPPDRIYGYTF.

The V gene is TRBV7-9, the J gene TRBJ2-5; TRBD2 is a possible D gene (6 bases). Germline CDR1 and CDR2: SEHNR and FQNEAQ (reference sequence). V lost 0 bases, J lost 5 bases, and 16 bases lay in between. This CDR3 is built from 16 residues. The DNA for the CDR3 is TGTGCCAGCAGCTTAGCGGCAGGGAGGATGTCGGAGACCCAGTACTTC. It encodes CASSLAAGRMSETQYF.

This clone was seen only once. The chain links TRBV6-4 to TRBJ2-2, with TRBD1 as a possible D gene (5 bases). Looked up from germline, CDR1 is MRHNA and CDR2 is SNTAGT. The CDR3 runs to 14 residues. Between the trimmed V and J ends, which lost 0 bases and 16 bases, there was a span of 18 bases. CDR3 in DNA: TGTGCCAGCAGTGACTCGATAGGGGCAGCCATAAGGTTTTTT. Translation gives CASSDSIGAAIRFF.

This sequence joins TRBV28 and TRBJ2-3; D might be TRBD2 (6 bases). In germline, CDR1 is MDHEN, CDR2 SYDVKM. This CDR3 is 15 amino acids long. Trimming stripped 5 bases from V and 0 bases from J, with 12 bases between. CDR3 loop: CASSGGISSTDTQYF. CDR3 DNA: TGTGCCAGCAGTGGGGGGATATCAAGCACAGATACGCAGTATTTT.

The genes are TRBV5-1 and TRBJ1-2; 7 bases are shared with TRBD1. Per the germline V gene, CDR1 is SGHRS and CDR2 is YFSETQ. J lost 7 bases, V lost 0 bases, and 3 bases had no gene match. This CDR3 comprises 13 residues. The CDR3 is CASSLEGARGYTF. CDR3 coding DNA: TGCGCCAGCAGCTTGGAGGGGGCACGTGGCTACACCTTC.

Here the CDR3 DNA reads TGTGCCAGCAGCTTAGACACCAGCACAGATACGCAGTATTTT. Protein sequence: CASSLDTSTDTQYF. V and J are TRBV7-8 and TRBJ2-3; no reliable D call. CDR1 and CDR2 from the germline V gene are SGHVS and FQNEAQ. CDR3 length equals 14 residues. Trimming left V 1 base short and J 0 bases short, with 5 bases between. Based on the CDR3 plus reference TRBV7-8 and TRBJ2-3, the full variable domain is GAGVSQSPRYKVAKRGQDVALRCDPISGHVSLFWYQQALGQGPEFLTYFQNEAQLDKSGLPSDRFFAERPEGSVSTLKIQRTQQEDSAVYLCASSLDTSTDTQYFGPGTRLTVL.

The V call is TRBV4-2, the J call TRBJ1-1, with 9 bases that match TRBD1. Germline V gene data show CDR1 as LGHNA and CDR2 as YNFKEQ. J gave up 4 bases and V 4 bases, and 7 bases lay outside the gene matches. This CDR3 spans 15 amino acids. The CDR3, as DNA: TGTGCCAGCAGCCCAAAACAGGGGGCGGTCACTGAAGCTTTCTTT. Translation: CASSPKQGAVTEAFF.

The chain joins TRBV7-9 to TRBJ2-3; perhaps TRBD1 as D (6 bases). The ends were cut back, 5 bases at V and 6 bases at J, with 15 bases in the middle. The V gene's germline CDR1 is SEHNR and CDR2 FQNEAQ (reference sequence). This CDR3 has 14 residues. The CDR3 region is CASSPDSRVDTQYF. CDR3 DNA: TGTGCCAGCAGCCCGGACAGCAGAGTGGATACGCAGTATTTT.

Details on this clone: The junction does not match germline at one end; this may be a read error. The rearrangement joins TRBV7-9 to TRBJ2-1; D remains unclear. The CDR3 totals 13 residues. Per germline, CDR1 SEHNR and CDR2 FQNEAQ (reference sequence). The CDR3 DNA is TGTTCCAGCAGCTTAGGTAGCTACAATGAGCAGTTCTTC. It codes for CSSSLGSYNEQFF.

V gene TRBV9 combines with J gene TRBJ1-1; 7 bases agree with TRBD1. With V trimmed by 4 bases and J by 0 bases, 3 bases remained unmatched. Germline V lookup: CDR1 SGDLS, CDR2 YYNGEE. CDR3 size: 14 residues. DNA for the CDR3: TGTGCCAGCAGCCCAGGACAGGTGAACACTGAAGCTTTCTTT. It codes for CASSPGQVNTEAFF.

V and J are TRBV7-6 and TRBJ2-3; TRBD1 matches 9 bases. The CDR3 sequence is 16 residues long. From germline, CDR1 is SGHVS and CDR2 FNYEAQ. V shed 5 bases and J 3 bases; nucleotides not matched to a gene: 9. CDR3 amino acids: CASSRGTGLATDTQYF. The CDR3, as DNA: TGTGCCAGCAGCCGGGGGACAGGGCTGGCAACAGATACGCAGTATTTT.

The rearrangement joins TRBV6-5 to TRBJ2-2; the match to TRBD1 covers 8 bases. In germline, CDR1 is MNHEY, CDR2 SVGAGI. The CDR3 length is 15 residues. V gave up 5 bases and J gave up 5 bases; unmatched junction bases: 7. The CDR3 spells CASSPGQEVTGELFF. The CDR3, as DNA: TGTGCCAGCAGTCCGGGACAGGAAGTAACCGGGGAGCTGTTTTTT.

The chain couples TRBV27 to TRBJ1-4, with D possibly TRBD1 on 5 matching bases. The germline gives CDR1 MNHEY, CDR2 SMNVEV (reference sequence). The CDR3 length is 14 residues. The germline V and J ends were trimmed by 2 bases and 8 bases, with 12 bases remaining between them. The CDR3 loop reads CASSLGQGGEKLFF. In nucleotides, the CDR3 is TGTGCCAGCAGTTTAGGTCAGGGAGGGGAAAAACTGTTTTTT.

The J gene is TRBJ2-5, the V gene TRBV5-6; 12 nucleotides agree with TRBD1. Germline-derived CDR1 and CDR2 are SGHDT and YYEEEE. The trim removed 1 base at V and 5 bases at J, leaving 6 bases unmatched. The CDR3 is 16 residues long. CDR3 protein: CASSLLRGQGAETQYF. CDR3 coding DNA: TGTGCCAGCAGCTTGCTTCGGGGACAGGGGGCGGAGACCCAGTACTTC.

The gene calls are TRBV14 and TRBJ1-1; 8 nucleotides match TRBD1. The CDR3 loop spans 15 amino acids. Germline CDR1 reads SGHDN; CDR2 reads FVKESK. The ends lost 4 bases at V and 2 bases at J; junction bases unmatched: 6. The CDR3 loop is CASSPTGGINTEAFF. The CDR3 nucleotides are TGTGCCAGCAGCCCCACAGGGGGAATCAACACTGAAGCTTTCTTT.

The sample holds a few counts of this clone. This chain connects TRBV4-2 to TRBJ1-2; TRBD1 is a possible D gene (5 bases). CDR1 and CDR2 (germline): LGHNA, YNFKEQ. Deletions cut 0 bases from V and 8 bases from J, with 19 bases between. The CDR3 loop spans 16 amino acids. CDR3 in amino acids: CASSQDRHSRGSGYTF. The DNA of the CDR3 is TGTGCCAGCAGCCAAGACAGACACAGCCGGGGGTCCGGCTACACCTTC.

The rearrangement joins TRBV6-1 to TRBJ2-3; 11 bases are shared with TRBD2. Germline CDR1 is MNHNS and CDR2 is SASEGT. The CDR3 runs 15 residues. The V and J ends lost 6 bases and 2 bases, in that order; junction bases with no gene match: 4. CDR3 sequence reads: CASSGTSGLTDTQYF. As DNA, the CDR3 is TGTGCCAGCAGCGGGACTAGCGGCCTCACAGATACGCAGTATTTT.

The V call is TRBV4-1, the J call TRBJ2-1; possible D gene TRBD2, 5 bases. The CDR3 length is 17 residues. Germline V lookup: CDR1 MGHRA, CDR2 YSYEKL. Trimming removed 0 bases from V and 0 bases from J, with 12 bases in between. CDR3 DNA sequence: TGCGCCAGCAGCCAAGATCATAGCGTTAGCTCCTACAATGAGCAGTTCTTC. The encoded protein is CASSQDHSVSSYNEQFF.

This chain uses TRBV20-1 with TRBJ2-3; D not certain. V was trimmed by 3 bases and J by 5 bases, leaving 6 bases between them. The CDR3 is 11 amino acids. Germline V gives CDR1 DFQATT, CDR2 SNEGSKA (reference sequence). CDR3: CSASTGDTQYF. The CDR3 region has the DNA TGCAGTGCTAGTACGGGAGATACGCAGTATTTT.

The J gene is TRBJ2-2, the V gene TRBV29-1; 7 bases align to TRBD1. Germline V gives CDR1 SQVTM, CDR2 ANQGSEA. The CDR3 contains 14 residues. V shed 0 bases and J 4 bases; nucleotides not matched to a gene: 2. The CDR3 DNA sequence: TGCAGCGTTGAAGATAGGGGGCGCACCGGGGAGCTGTTTTTT. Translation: CSVEDRGRTGELFF.

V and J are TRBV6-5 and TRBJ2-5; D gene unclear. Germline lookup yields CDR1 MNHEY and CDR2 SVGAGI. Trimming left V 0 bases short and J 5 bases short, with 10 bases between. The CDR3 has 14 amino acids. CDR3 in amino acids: CASSYSPARETQYF. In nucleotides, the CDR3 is TGTGCCAGCAGTTACTCTCCAGCCAGGGAGACCCAGTACTTC.

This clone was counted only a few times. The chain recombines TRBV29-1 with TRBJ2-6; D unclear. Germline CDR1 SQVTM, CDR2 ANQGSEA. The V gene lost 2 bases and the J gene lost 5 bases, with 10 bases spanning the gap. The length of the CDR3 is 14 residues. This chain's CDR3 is CSVETAPRANVLTF. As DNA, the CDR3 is TGCAGCGTTGAAACTGCACCTCGGGCCAACGTCCTGACTTTC.

The CDR3 loop is CASSVEGGTDTQYF. The CDR3 bases are TGTGCCAGCAGCGTAGAGGGGGGCACAGATACGCAGTATTTT. The J gene is TRBJ2-3, the V gene TRBV9; possibly TRBD1 for D (6 bases). This CDR3 region has 14 residues. Trimming shortened V by 0 bases and J by 1 base, and 6 bases separated the two germline ends. Per germline, CDR1 SGDLS and CDR2 YYNGEE.

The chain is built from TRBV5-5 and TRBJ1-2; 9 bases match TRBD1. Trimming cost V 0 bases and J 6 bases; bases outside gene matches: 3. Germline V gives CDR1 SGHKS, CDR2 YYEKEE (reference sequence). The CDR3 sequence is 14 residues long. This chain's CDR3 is CASSLEQGAHGYTF. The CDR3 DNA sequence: TGTGCCAGCAGCTTGGAACAGGGGGCGCATGGCTACACCTTC.

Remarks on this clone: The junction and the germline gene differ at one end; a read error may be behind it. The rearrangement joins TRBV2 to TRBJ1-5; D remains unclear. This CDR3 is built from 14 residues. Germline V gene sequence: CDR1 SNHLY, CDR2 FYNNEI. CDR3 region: CASTERYSNQPQHF. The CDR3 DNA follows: TGTGCCAGCACTGAACGGTATAGCAATCAGCCCCAGCATTTT. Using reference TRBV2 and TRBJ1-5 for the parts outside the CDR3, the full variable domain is EPEVTQTPSHQVTQMGQEVILRCVPISNHLYFYWYRQILGQKVEFLVSFYNNEISEKSEIFDDQFSVERPDGSNFTLKIRSTKLEDSAMYFCASTERYSNQPQHFGDGTRLSIL.

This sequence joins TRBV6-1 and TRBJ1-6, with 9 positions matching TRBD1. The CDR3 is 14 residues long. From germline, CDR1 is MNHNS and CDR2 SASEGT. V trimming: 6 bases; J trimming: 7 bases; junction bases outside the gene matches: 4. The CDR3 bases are TGTGCCAGCAGCCCGGGACAGGGAAATTCACCCCTCCACTTT. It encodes CASSPGQGNSPLHF.

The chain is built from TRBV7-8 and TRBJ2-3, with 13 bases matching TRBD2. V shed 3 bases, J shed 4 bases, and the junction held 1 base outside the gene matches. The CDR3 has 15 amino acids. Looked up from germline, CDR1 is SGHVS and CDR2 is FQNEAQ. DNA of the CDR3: TGTGCCAGCAGCTTGGGACTAGCGGGGTCAGATACGCAGTATTTT. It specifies CASSLGLAGSDTQYF.